The rows below give T cell receptor beta chains drawn from one sample of a study of cytomegalovirus exposure and HLA in healthy donors. Measured with immunoSEQ multiplex PCR; TCRdb has only the in-frame clones, and not every one. The data contain around 50,000 clones, around 62% of them singletons. The sample comprised PBMCs. These receptors were obtained from a human donor in good health. Both conserved end residues are part of each CDR3. The order of the fields is D gene, J gene, clone size, V gene, CDR3 protein, CDR3 DNA. D genes are given only for firm matches. Part of the rows lack a size; the others show once, few, many or a class for expanded clones.

D gene: NA
J gene: TRBJ2-3
clone size: once
V gene: TRBV4-3
CDR3 protein: CASSQTHQAQYF
CDR3 DNA: TGCGCCAGCAGCCAGACGCATCAGGCGCAGTATTTT

D gene: TRBD1
J gene: TRBJ1-1
clone size: NA
V gene: TRBV7-2
CDR3 protein: CASSFPRGHTEAFF
CDR3 DNA: TGTGCCAGCAGCTTCCCCAGGGGGCATACTGAAGCTTTCTTT

D gene: NA
J gene: TRBJ2-7
clone size: few
V gene: TRBV6-1
CDR3 protein: CARRDSSYEQYF
CDR3 DNA: TGTGCCCGACGAGACAGCTCCTACGAGCAGTACTTC

D gene: NA
J gene: TRBJ1-3
clone size: NA
V gene: TRBV19
CDR3 protein: CASGTRSSGNTIYF
CDR3 DNA: TGTGCCAGTGGGACAAGAAGCTCTGGAAACACCATATATTTT

D gene: NA
J gene: TRBJ2-3
clone size: NA
V gene: TRBV11-2
CDR3 protein: CASSLRGGVADTQYF
CDR3 DNA: TGTGCCAGCAGCTTAAGAGGGGGTGTCGCAGATACGCAGTATTTT

D gene: TRBD1
J gene: TRBJ1-2
clone size: NA
V gene: TRBV6-5
CDR3 protein: CASRQDRGTYGYTF
CDR3 DNA: TGTGCCAGCAGGCAGGACAGGGGGACCTATGGCTACACCTTC

D gene: NA
J gene: TRBJ2-2
clone size: NA
V gene: TRBV5-1
CDR3 protein: CASSLGATSTGELFF
CDR3 DNA: TGCGCCAGCAGCTTGGGGGCTACTAGCACCGGGGAGCTGTTTTTT

D gene: TRBD1
J gene: TRBJ2-7
clone size: NA
V gene: TRBV7-8
CDR3 protein: CASRNPGQGGSYEQYF
CDR3 DNA: TGTGCCAGCAGGAACCCGGGACAGGGGGGTTCCTACGAGCAGTACTTC

D gene: NA
J gene: TRBJ1-4
clone size: NA
V gene: TRBV21-1
CDR3 protein: CASEQGLTNEKLFF
CDR3 DNA: TGTGCCAGCGAACAGGGTCTAACTAATGAAAAACTGTTTTTT

D gene: TRBD1
J gene: TRBJ2-3
clone size: NA
V gene: TRBV9
CDR3 protein: CASSNDRVRDTDTQYF
CDR3 DNA: TGTGCCAGCAGCAACGACAGGGTGAGGGACACAGATACGCAGTATTTT

D gene: NA
J gene: TRBJ1-2
clone size: few
V gene: TRBV9
CDR3 protein: CASSVGAQGPNYGYTF
CDR3 DNA: TGTGCCAGCAGCGTAGGGGCCCAGGGCCCTAACTATGGCTACACCTTC

D gene: NA
J gene: TRBJ1-2
clone size: NA
V gene: TRBV6-4
CDR3 protein: CASSRETGVNYGYTF
CDR3 DNA: TGTGCCAGCAGCAGGGAGACAGGAGTTAACTATGGCTACACCTTC

D gene: TRBD1
J gene: TRBJ1-2
clone size: NA
V gene: TRBV11-2
CDR3 protein: CASSLIDRGRSYTF
CDR3 DNA: TGTGCCAGCAGCCTCATAGACAGGGGACGGAGCTACACCTTC

D gene: NA
J gene: TRBJ2-7
clone size: NA
V gene: TRBV6-5
CDR3 protein: CASSYSRGYEQYF
CDR3 DNA: TGTGCCAGCAGTTACTCGAGAGGTTACGAGCAGTACTTC

D gene: NA
J gene: TRBJ1-2
clone size: once
V gene: TRBV4-2
CDR3 protein: CASSQDGGYGYTF
CDR3 DNA: TGTGCCAGCAGCCAAGATGGGGGGTATGGCTACACCTTC

D gene: NA
J gene: TRBJ1-5
clone size: once
V gene: TRBV6-5
CDR3 protein: CASSGGRDSNQPQHF
CDR3 DNA: TGTGCCAGCAGCGGTGGGCGGGATAGCAATCAGCCCCAGCATTTT

D gene: NA
J gene: TRBJ2-1
clone size: NA
V gene: TRBV9
CDR3 protein: CASSVGGNGNNEQFF
CDR3 DNA: TGTGCCAGCAGCGTAGGCGGGAACGGGAACAATGAGCAGTTCTTC

D gene: NA
J gene: TRBJ2-2
clone size: few
V gene: TRBV19
CDR3 protein: CASSIDGASNTGELFF
CDR3 DNA: TGTGCCAGTAGTATAGATGGGGCCTCGAACACCGGGGAGCTGTTTTTT

D gene: TRBD2
J gene: TRBJ2-3
clone size: NA
V gene: TRBV5-4
CDR3 protein: CASSLVSGASTDTQYF
CDR3 DNA: TGTGCCAGCAGCTTGGTAAGCGGGGCCTCCACAGATACGCAGTATTTT

D gene: NA
J gene: TRBJ1-2
clone size: NA
V gene: TRBV7-3
CDR3 protein: CASGADGQMNGYTF
CDR3 DNA: TGTGCCAGTGGAGCGGATGGGCAGATGAATGGCTACACCTTC

D gene: TRBD1
J gene: TRBJ1-1
clone size: once
V gene: TRBV5-1
CDR3 protein: CASSAGQGTEAFF
CDR3 DNA: TGCGCCAGCAGCGCGGGACAGGGTACTGAAGCTTTCTTT

D gene: TRBD2
J gene: TRBJ2-3
clone size: NA
V gene: TRBV15
CDR3 protein: CATSRQRGGGVADTQYF
CDR3 DNA: TGTGCCACCAGCAGACAAAGGGGCGGGGGGGTTGCAGATACGCAGTATTTT